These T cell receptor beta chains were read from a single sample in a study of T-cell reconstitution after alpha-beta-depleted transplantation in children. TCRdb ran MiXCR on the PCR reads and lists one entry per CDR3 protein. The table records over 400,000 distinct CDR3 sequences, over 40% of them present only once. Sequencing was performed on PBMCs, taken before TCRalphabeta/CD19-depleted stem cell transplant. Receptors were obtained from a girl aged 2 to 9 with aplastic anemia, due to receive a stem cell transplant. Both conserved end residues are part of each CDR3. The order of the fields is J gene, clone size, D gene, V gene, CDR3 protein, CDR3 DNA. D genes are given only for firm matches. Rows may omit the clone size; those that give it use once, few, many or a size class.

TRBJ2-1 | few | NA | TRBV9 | CASSVGGGRAGEGSYNEQFF | TGTGCCAGCAGCGTAGGAGGGGGGAGGGCCGGGGAAGGCTCCTACAATGAGCAGTTCTTC
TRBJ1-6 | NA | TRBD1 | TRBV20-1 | CSARDLTRDRVNSPLHF | TGCAGTGCTAGAGATCTTACCCGGGACAGGGTTAATTCACCCCTCCACTTT
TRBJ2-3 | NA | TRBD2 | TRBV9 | CASSDTSGRYTDTQYF | TGTGCCAGCAGCGACACTAGCGGGAGGTATACAGATACGCAGTATTTT
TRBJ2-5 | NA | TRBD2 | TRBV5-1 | CASSLVGEGRETQYF | TGCGCCAGCAGCTTGGTAGGGGAGGGCCGAGAGACCCAGTACTTC
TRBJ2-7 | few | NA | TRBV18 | CASSPLPPQGPNYEQYF | TGTGCCAGCTCACCACTTCCGCCCCAGGGTCCAAACTACGAGCAGTACTTC
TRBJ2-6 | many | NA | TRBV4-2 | CASSQSARDSGANVLTF | TGTGCCAGCAGCCAGTCCGCGAGGGATTCCGGGGCCAACGTCCTGACTTTC
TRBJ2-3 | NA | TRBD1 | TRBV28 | CASSPFLGQAQMGTQYF | TGTGCCAGCAGTCCTTTCCTGGGACAGGCCCAGATGGGTACGCAGTATTTT
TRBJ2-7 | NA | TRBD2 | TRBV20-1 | CSASAGTSGTYEQYF | TGCAGTGCTAGCGCCGGGACTAGCGGAACCTACGAGCAGTACTTC
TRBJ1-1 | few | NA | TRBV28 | CASSSIPKAFF | TGTGCCAGCAGTTCCATTCCAAAAGCTTTCTTT
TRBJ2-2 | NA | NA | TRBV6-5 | CASSLGRRSNTGELFF | TGTGCCAGCAGTTTAGGACGGAGGTCGAACACCGGGGAGCTGTTTTTT
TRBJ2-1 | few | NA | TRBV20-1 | CSAPFWGFNNEQFF | TGCAGTGCCCCATTCTGGGGGTTTAACAATGAGCAGTTCTTC
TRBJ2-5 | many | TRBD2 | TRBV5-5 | CASSLFAGGGETQYF | TGTGCCAGCAGCTTATTTGCGGGAGGGGGAGAGACCCAGTACTTC
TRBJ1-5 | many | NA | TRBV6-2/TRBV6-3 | CASTLPPKDNNQPQHF | TGTGCCAGCACTTTGCCACCTAAGGACAACAATCAGCCCCAGCATTTT
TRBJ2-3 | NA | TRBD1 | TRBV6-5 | CASSHDRGRPDTQYF | TGTGCCAGCAGTCACGACAGGGGGCGCCCAGATACGCAGTATTTT
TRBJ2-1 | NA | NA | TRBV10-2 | CASLYPVGSEQFF | TGCGCCAGTTTATACCCGGTTGGCAGTGAGCAGTTCTTC
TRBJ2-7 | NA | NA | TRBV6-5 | CASSYSFGGSYEQYF | TGTGCCAGCAGTTACTCTTTCGGGGGCTCCTACGAGCAGTACTTC
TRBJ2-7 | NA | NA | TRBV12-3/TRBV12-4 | CASSFLPNEQYF | TGTGCCAGCAGTTTTCTGCCTAACGAGCAGTACTTC
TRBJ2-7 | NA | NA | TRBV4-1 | CASSQVPWGEQYF | TGCGCCAGCAGCCAAGTCCCGTGGGGCGAGCAGTACTTC
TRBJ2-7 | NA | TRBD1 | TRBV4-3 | CASSQALGTGPEQYF | TGCGCCAGCAGCCAAGCCCTCGGGACAGGGCCCGAGCAGTACTTC
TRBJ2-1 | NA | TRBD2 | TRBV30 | CAWRKWSGVNSDEQFF | TGTGCCTGGAGGAAATGGAGCGGGGTAAACTCTGATGAGCAGTTCTTC
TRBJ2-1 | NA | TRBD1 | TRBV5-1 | CASSLEQGGNEQFF | TGCGCCAGCAGCTTGGAACAGGGGGGTAATGAGCAGTTCTTC
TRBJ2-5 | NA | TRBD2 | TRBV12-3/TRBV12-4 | CASSLPGLAGQETQYF | TGTGCCAGCAGTTTACCGGGACTAGCGGGGCAAGAGACCCAGTACTTC
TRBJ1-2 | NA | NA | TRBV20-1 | CSARDWDHNYGYTF | TGCAGTGCTAGAGATTGGGACCATAACTATGGCTACACCTTC
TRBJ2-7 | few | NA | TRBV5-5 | CASSVVPTPGSNYEQYF | TGTGCCAGCAGCGTGGTCCCCACCCCCGGATCGAACTACGAGCAGTACTTC
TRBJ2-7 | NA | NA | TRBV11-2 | CASSLFGRGHEQYF | TGTGCCAGCAGCTTATTCGGCCGGGGACACGAGCAGTACTTC
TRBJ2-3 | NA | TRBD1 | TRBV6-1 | CASSPGTASTDTQYF | TGTGCCAGCAGTCCCGGGACAGCTAGCACAGATACGCAGTATTTT
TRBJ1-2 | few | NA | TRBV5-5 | CASSLEAGPYGYTF | TGTGCCAGCAGCTTGGAAGCAGGACCCTATGGCTACACCTTC
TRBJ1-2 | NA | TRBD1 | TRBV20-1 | CSASDPGQLNYGYTF | TGCAGTGCTAGTGATCCGGGACAGCTTAACTATGGCTACACCTTC
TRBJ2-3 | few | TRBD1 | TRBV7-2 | CASSWDRVTDTQYF | TGTGCCAGCAGCTGGGACAGGGTCACAGATACGCAGTATTTT
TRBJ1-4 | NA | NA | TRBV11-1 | CASSSRGSEKLFF | TGTGCCAGCAGCTCCCGCGGGAGCGAAAAACTGTTTTTT
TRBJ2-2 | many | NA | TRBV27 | CASSSGTTTGELFF | TGTGCCAGCAGTTCCGGGACGACCACCGGGGAGCTGTTTTTT
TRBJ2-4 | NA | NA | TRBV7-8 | CASSFPGQGAKNIQYF | TGTGCCAGCAGCTTTCCGGGCCAGGGAGCCAAAAACATTCAGTACTTC
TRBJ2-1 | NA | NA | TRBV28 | CASSPGLTNEQFF | TGTGCCAGCAGTCCTGGACTAACTAATGAGCAGTTCTTC
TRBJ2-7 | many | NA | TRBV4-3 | CASSQGWYSYEQYF | TGCGCCAGCAGCCAAGGATGGTACTCCTACGAGCAGTACTTC
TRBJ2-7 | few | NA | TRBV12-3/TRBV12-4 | CASMLYSEQYF | TGTGCCAGCATGCTTTATTCGGAGCAGTACTTC